What follows are 8 T cell receptor beta chains derived from one specimen sequenced in a study of T cell changes during pregnancy in multiple sclerosis. Some clones are missing from TCRdb's copy, which holds only in-frame ones; the method was immunoSEQ multiplex PCR. In the table there are tens of thousands of clones, roughly nine tenths of which are singletons. The sequencing used peripheral blood, collected before pregnancy. The receptors were sampled from a female donor with multiple sclerosis, enrolled in a pregnancy study.

J is TRBJ2-5 and V is TRBV7-6; D uncertain. The CDR3 is 12 amino acids. CDR1 is SGHVS and CDR2 is FNYEAQ in the germline V gene. Trimming removed 0 bases from V and 5 bases from J, with 4 bases in between. CDR3 DNA: TGTGCCAGCAGCTTAGCCCCGGAGACCCAGTACTTC. Translated: CASSLAPETQYF.

The chain has TRBV9 and TRBJ2-1, with D possibly matching TRBD1 (5 bases). Germline V lookup: CDR1 SGDLS, CDR2 YYNGEE. V lost 7 bases, J lost 1 base, and 6 bases lay in between. CDR3 length: 12 amino acids. The CDR3 DNA reads as TGTGCCAGCCAGGGTTCCTACAATGAGCAGTTCTTC. This codes for CASQGSYNEQFF. Filled out from reference TRBV9 and TRBJ2-1, the complete variable domain reads DSGVTQTPKHLITATGQRVTLRCSPRSGDLSVYWYQQSLDQGLQFLIQYYNGEERAKGNILERFSAQQFPDLHSELNLSSLELGDSALYFCASQGSYNEQFFGPGTRLTVL.

The chain has TRBV5-4 and TRBJ2-5; 8 positions match TRBD2. The length of the CDR3 is 14 residues. V dropped 7 bases and J dropped 2; count of bases not matched to a gene: 7. Germline assignment: CDR1 SGHNT and CDR2 YYREEE (reference sequence). This CDR3 reads CASGPRGGQETQYF. The DNA of the CDR3 is TGTGCCAGCGGCCCTCGGGGGGGACAAGAGACCCAGTACTTC.

This chain uses TRBV7-2 with TRBJ1-1; D uncertain. Deletions cut 1 base from V and 2 bases from J, with 5 bases between. The CDR3 extends over 13 amino acids. The germline CDR1 and CDR2 sequences are SGHTA and FQGNSA. CDR3 in amino acids: CASSLDRNTEAFF. Written as DNA, the CDR3 is TGTGCCAGCAGCTTAGACAGAAACACTGAAGCTTTCTTT.

The chain uses TRBV19 and TRBJ2-1; D gene ambiguous. CDR3 length equals 14 residues. V lost 6 bases and J 0 bases, leaving 9 bases between the germline ends. CDR1 LNHDA and CDR2 SQIVND come from the germline V gene (reference sequence). The CDR3 DNA reads TGTGCCAGTAGGGTCGATAGCTCCTACAATGAGCAGTTCTTC. It translates to CASRVDSSYNEQFF.

V usage is TRBV19 and J usage is TRBJ2-7, with D maybe TRBD2 (6 bases). The V and J ends lost 5 bases and 0 bases respectively, with 8 bases between them. The CDR3 has 13 amino acids. Germline loops: CDR1 LNHDA, CDR2 SQIVND (reference sequence). CDR3 residues: CASSRESSYEQYF. In DNA form, the CDR3 reads TGTGCCAGTAGTCGGGAGAGCTCCTACGAGCAGTACTTC.

This clone was seen a handful of times. The chain couples TRBV2 to TRBJ2-2; 9 bases are a match to TRBD1. The CDR3 consists of 12 residues. V dropped 9 bases and J dropped 9; count of bases not matched to a gene: 5. CDR1 SNHLY and CDR2 FYNNEI come from the germline V gene. CDR3 sequence reads: CASGTGKRELFF. The CDR3 coding sequence is TGTGCCAGTGGGACAGGGAAGCGGGAGCTGTTTTTT.

The chain links TRBV7-9 to TRBJ1-2, with D hard to call. Trimming left V 0 bases short and J 3 bases short, with 14 bases between. This CDR3 is built from 16 residues. Germline V gives CDR1 SEHNR, CDR2 FQNEAQ (reference sequence). CDR3 DNA sequence: TGTGCCAGCAGCTTAGCTGTTCATGACTCGGACTATGGCTACACCTTC. It codes for CASSLAVHDSDYGYTF. Full variable domain (remainder filled in from reference TRBV7-9 and TRBJ1-2): DTGVSQNPRHKITKRGQNVTFRCDPISEHNRLYWYRQTLGQGPEFLTYFQNEAQLEKSRLLSDRFSAERPKGSFSTLEIQRTEQGDSAMYLCASSLAVHDSDYGYTFGSGTRLTVV.